This note documents a single TCR beta chain sequence. Its cognate antigen has yet to be identified. Qualities for individual bases were not recorded, and no much larger clone is one base off. A single peripheral blood draw of 95 to 150 mL on average was collected from each donor into heparinised tubes. Naive, central memory, regulatory and stem cell-like memory CD4+ T cells were sorted on a BD FACSAria II using a panel including CD45RO, CCR7, CD25, CD127, CD95 and CD27. A purity above 95% was achieved for all sorted populations. PBMCs were isolated immediately by Lymphoprep density gradient centrifugation and stained directly without culture. To minimize batch effects, samples were stained and sorted in pairs, one healthy donor with one patient per experiment. Trimming removed 0 bases from V and 1 base from J, leaving 13 bases between the germline ends. The CDR3, cysteine through phenylalanine, is 17 amino acids long. Only the CDR3 region is kept as DNA, spanning 51 bases read in frame from base 1. CDR1 and CDR2, per the germline V gene (reference sequence), are LNHDA and SQIVND.

The sample belongs to a study of beta chain features in type 1 diabetes (dated by TCRdb to the late 2010s). Study-wide context: Mean age, gender distribution, total cell number and subset yield did not differ between patients and healthy donors. A total of 90 million to 120 million sorted cells were examined across all samples, and a strong correlation was observed between cell number per subset and RNA yield. In the study, recently diagnosed type 1 diabetes patients and matched healthy donors were compared on the TCRB repertoires of their sorted circulating CD4+ T cell subsets. Naive and central memory subsets were obtained from all 30 or so donors, but regulatory and stem cell-like memory subsets were isolated from only 8 patients and 8 healthy donors.

All of the isolated RNA was reverse transcribed with the High Capacity cDNA Reverse Transcription Kit, so expressed TCRB transcripts were sequenced. Naive, central memory and regulatory T cell samples underwent deep immunoSEQ sequencing, averaging about 3.5 million total reads per sample. Sorted cells were lysed in RLT buffer and RNA was extracted with DNase-treated RNeasy Micro or Mini kits, depending on cell number. To prevent cross-contamination, every cell subset was processed on its own, while patient and healthy donor samples were processed together. The immunoSEQ multiplex PCR was used to amplify TCRB sequences from cDNA, yielding 87-bp fragments that span the CDR3 region. The amplicons were sequenced using the Illumina HiSeq platform. On the study's bioinformatics: PCR bias was computationally corrected using synthetic template baselines, reads within Hamming distance 2 were collapsed, and singletons that could not be merged were discarded. Reads were aligned against IMGT to assign V, D and J genes, CDR3 length and insertions or deletions at six rearrangement sites. Within each subset, clonotype counts were normalized to sorted cell number, and only after that were true diversity and Gini coefficients computed with the tcR R package. The overlap coefficient, calculated on TCRB nucleotide sequences, was used to quantify repertoire sharing. Out-of-frame TCRB sequences from naive cells were analyzed as a proxy for the pre-selection repertoire. Not all clones reach the TCRdb copy of this immuneACCESS table, which keeps in-frame sequences only. Checked studies attribute under half of the gap to unresolved V genes and leave the rest unexplained. V and J calls and clone size are copied from that table; D and trimming were computed from the DNA. Here the sample has almost 250,000 clones; around 14% occur a single time. The ten largest clones take up more than 0.025% of the sample.

Results and caveats for the whole study, not just this receptor: At VDJ recombination sites, patients with type 1 diabetes made fewer insertions and deleted more nucleotides, a pattern implying thymic rearrangement abnormalities. Shorter templates might be favored by PCR, yet because patient and control samples were amplified and corrected together, any such skew would affect both groups equally. Type 1 diabetes patients showed a moderate but significant shortening of TCRB CDR3 length in all four CD4+ subsets. HLA sub-analyses involved small numbers of individuals, so any influence of HLA type on TCRB rearrangement remained unresolved. Naive, central memory and regulatory TCRB repertoires appeared more similar among patients than among healthy donors. Sequencing cDNA rather than genomic DNA could over-represent highly expressing activated cells, although activation and CD3 levels did not differ between groups.

Sequencing input: naive CD4+ T cells from blood. The sample's cell subset or site label is to be understood as: true naive CD4+ T cells. The sequence links TRBV19 to TRBJ1-5; perhaps TRBD1 is the D gene, with 5 bases matching. This sequence originates from a woman aged 40 to 50 in good health. The DNA sequence is TGTGCCAGTAGTATAGATTCCCAGGGATTGAGCAATCAGCCCCAGCATTTT. Translation gives CASSIDSQGLSNQPQHF.